This TCR beta chain was documented in a study of T cells in Graves' hyperthyroidism and ophthalmopathy. Study-wide background: Prior to any treatment, at the point of initial diagnosis, peripheral blood was collected.

There were TCR beta CDR3 regions amplified from RNA transcripts. TCR CDR3 underwent first-round RT-PCR with the HTBI primer set. A single record per CDR3 protein comes from TCRdb applying MiXCR to the multiplex PCR reads. The sample records hundreds of thousands of distinct CDR3 sequences, 17% being singletons. The V gene's germline CDR1 is MNHGY and CDR2 SVAAGI. The CDR3 length is 15 residues. V lost 4 bases to trimming and J lost 5 bases, with 15 bases between them. The study's findings and limits: Most clonotypes expanded in thyroid above 0.001 were likewise present in blood.

Turning to this clonotype: Antigen: not known.

Patients showing uncontrolled infection, other autoimmune disease, pregnancy or lactation were ineligible. Sequencing input: blood. The chain has TRBV6-9 and TRBJ2-1; D possibly corresponds to TRBD2 (6 bases). The TCR sequence derives from a woman under 30 with Graves' ophthalmopathy. In nucleotides, the CDR3 is TGTGCCAGCAGTTGGGTAGCGGCGTCCCACAATGAGCAGTTCTTC. Protein: CASSWVAASHNEQFF.